The rows below give T cell receptor beta chains drawn from one sample of a study of memory CD4+ T cells and cytomegalovirus serostatus. Clones were sequenced by immunoSEQ multiplex PCR, and TCRdb holds only the in-frame ones, with some missing. The sample has 50,000 or so clones; over 65% are singletons. The sample was memory CD4+ T cells from blood. These receptors came from an adult in good health and CMV-seronegative. Both conserved end residues are part of each CDR3. The order of the fields is V gene, J gene, clone size, D gene, CDR3 DNA, CDR3 protein. A D gene is named only where the DNA matches it firmly. Part of the rows lack a size; the others show once, few, many or a class for expanded clones.

TRBV2	TRBJ1-6	.	.	TGTGCCAGCTCCACAGGGCAGGGCCATTCACCCCTCCACTTT	CASSTGQGHSPLHF
TRBV18	TRBJ1-1	.	.	TGTGCCAGCTCACCACGGGTGGAGATGTTCTCTGAAGCTTTCTTT	CASSPRVEMFSEAFF
TRBV10-3	TRBJ2-2	few	TRBD2	TGTGCCATCAAAACAGGACTAGCGTTCAACACCGGGGAGCTGTTTTTT	CAIKTGLAFNTGELFF
TRBV6-6	TRBJ2-2	.	.	TGTGGGATAAGGACGAGCACCGGGGAGCTGTTTTTT	CGIRTSTGELFF
TRBV5-6	TRBJ2-7	.	.	TGTGCCAGCAGCTTGGCCCTTGGCAGCTACGAGCAGTACTTC	CASSLALGSYEQYF
TRBV6-5	TRBJ2-2	.	.	TGTGCCAGCAAACCACAGGGACCCACCGGGGAGCTGTTTTTT	CASKPQGPTGELFF
TRBV4-3	TRBJ2-3	.	.	TGCGCCAGCAGCCAGGGCGGCCTGACCGAGGATACGCAGTATTTT	CASSQGGLTEDTQYF
TRBV6-5	TRBJ1-4	few	.	TGTGCCAGCAGAAAGGGAGGTGAAAAACTGTTTTTT	CASRKGGEKLFF
TRBV6-5	TRBJ1-1	.	.	TGTGCCAGCAACGGGGTAAGCACTGAAGCTTTCTTT	CASNGVSTEAFF
TRBV2	TRBJ1-1	.	.	TGTGCCAGCAGCTCTCAGGGGTCCACTGAAGCTTTCTTT	CASSSQGSTEAFF
TRBV19	TRBJ2-2	few	TRBD2	TGTGCCAGTACCCAGATTGGACTAGCGGGGGCCAACACCGGGGAGCTGTTTTTT	CASTQIGLAGANTGELFF
TRBV7-2	TRBJ2-3	.	.	TGTGCCAGCAGCCGTCAAGTCACAGATACGCAGTATTTT	CASSRQVTDTQYF
TRBV11-2	TRBJ2-7	few	.	TGTGCCAGCAGCTTGAGGCAGGGAGGAACCTACGAGCAGTACTTC	CASSLRQGGTYEQYF
TRBV5-4	TRBJ2-2	.	.	TGTGCCAGCAGCTTGCAGGGCAGCACCGGGGAGCTGTTTTTT	CASSLQGSTGELFF
TRBV6-1	TRBJ1-4	.	.	TGTGCCAGCAGTGAAAATTCGGCAGGGAGTAGCGAAAAACTGTTTTTT	CASSENSAGSSEKLFF
TRBV12-5	TRBJ2-7	.	.	TGTGCTAGTGGTTTGGGCCAGGACAGATTCTCCTACGAGCAGTACTTC	CASGLGQDRFSYEQYF
TRBV11-1	TRBJ2-7	.	.	TGTGCCAGCAGCCTTAGGTACAACTACGAGCAGTACTTC	CASSLRYNYEQYF
TRBV6-1	TRBJ1-5	.	.	TGTGCCAGTCCTGACCCTCAGCCCCAGCATTTT	CASPDPQPQHF
TRBV19	TRBJ2-6	.	.	TGTGCCAGTACCGACGTCGCTTCTGGGGCCAACGTCCTGACTTTC	CASTDVASGANVLTF
TRBV2	TRBJ1-2	.	.	TGTGCCAGCAGTAAGAGGACAGCCGATAACTATGGCTACACCTTC	CASSKRTADNYGYTF
TRBV7-6	TRBJ2-7	.	TRBD1	TGTGCCAGCAGCCGCGGGACAGGGGCAGGGTACGAGCAGTACTTC	CASSRGTGAGYEQYF
TRBV6-6	TRBJ1-3	once	.	TGTGCCAGCAGTAGGGAGGGCTCTGGAAACACCATATATTTT	CASSREGSGNTIYF
TRBV6-6	TRBJ2-7	.	.	TGTGCCAGCAGCCGTAGCGCCTACGAGCAGTACTTC	CASSRSAYEQYF
TRBV7-2	TRBJ2-6	.	.	TGTGCCAGCAGGATGCCGTCGGGGGCGGGTGGGGCCAACGTCCTGACTTTC	CASRMPSGAGGANVLTF
TRBV4-2	TRBJ2-1	few	TRBD1	TGTGCCAGCAGCCAAGCGGGACAGGGTTCCTACAATGAGCAGTTCTTC	CASSQAGQGSYNEQFF
TRBV12-5	TRBJ2-1	.	.	TGTGCTAGTGGTTTGGCCCAATCAGGAGGGGGTGATGAGCAGTTCTTC	CASGLAQSGGGDEQFF
TRBV6-5	TRBJ2-7	.	.	TGTGCCTCCCGGGCAGGAAACTCCTACGAGCAGTACTTC	CASRAGNSYEQYF
TRBV5-1	TRBJ1-2	.	.	TGCGCCAGCAGCCAAGAGAGGATACCTAACTATGGCTACACCTTC	CASSQERIPNYGYTF
TRBV18	TRBJ1-2	.	TRBD1	TGTGCCAGCTCACTGGGAAGACAGGGGGGCTTCTATGGCTACACCTTC	CASSLGRQGGFYGYTF
TRBV6-5	TRBJ1-2	medium-sized	.	TGTGCCAGCAGTTACTCGACCGGGCCTAGTGGCTACACCTTC	CASSYSTGPSGYTF
TRBV4-2	TRBJ2-2	.	TRBD2	TGTGCCAGCAGCCAAGATAGTGGGGGGGACGCGAACACCGGGGAGCTGTTTTTT	CASSQDSGGDANTGELFF
TRBV6-6	TRBJ2-5	.	TRBD1	TGTGCCAGCAGTTCACAGGGGCGTGTAAAAGAGACCCAGTACTTC	CASSSQGRVKETQYF
TRBV19	TRBJ1-6	.	.	TGTGCCAGTACCGGACAGCCCAATTCACCCCCCCACTTT	CASTGQPNSPPHF
TRBV27	TRBJ2-1	once	TRBD2	TGTGCCAGCAGTTTATCGGGGTCCCTAGCGGGGGGGCGCTATGAGCAGTTCTTC	CASSLSGSLAGGRYEQFF
TRBV5-4	TRBJ2-3	.	.	TGTGCCAGCAGCCGACGATCGGGGGGCACAGATACGCAGTATTTT	CASSRRSGGTDTQYF
TRBV6-5	TRBJ2-5	.	.	TGTGCCAGCAGTTACTCGGTAGGGGGACCCCAGTACTTC	CASSYSVGGPQYF
TRBV5-5	TRBJ1-1	.	.	TGTGCCAGCAGCCCCCCGAGGAACACTGAAGCTTTCTTT	CASSPPRNTEAFF
TRBV11-1	TRBJ2-2	.	TRBD2	TGTGCCAGCAGCTCTAGCGGGGGGGCGATCGGGGAGCTGTTTTTT	CASSSSGGAIGELFF
TRBV5-1	TRBJ1-2	.	TRBD1	TGCGCCAGCAGAGGAGGGACAGGGGACTATGGCTACACCTTC	CASRGGTGDYGYTF
TRBV14	TRBJ1-4	.	.	TGTGCCAGCAGCCAAGATTACCGAAAACTGTTTTTT	CASSQDYRKLFF
TRBV19	TRBJ1-2	.	TRBD1	TGTGCCAGTAGGAGCACAGGGGGCAGCTATGGCTACACCTTC	CASRSTGGSYGYTF
TRBV7-2	TRBJ2-5	.	TRBD2	TGTGCCAGCAGCTTAGGGTGGCGGGGGGAGGAGACCCAGTACTTC	CASSLGWRGEETQYF
TRBV20-1	TRBJ2-5	.	TRBD2	TGCAGCCAAGCGGGGGTAGAGACCCAGTACTTC	CSQAGVETQYF
TRBV6-5	TRBJ2-1	.	.	TGTGCCAGCAGTTACGGCGGGGAAATGTACAATGAGCAGTTCTTC	CASSYGGEMYNEQFF
TRBV19	TRBJ1-4	.	.	TGTGCCAGTAGTATTAGGGGCAGTGGAAATGAAAAACTGTTTTTT	CASSIRGSGNEKLFF
TRBV7-9	TRBJ2-5	.	TRBD2	TGTGCCAGCAGCCCTCTACTAGCGGGACGGCAAGAGACCCAGTACTTC	CASSPLLAGRQETQYF
TRBV18	TRBJ2-1	.	TRBD2	TGTGCCAGCTCACCTCGGGGGGAGTCCTACAATGAGCAGTTCTTC	CASSPRGESYNEQFF
TRBV5-1	TRBJ1-2	.	.	TGCGCCAGCAGCTTGTTATTCTTAGGAGAAAGTGGCTACACCTTC	CASSLLFLGESGYTF
TRBV6-4	TRBJ1-5	.	TRBD1	TGTGCCAGCAGCGGGGACAGCCGTGGTGATCAGCCCCAGCATTTT	CASSGDSRGDQPQHF
TRBV9	TRBJ1-4	.	.	TGTGCCAGCAGCGTCGATCCCCAGCCATATGAAAAACTGTTTTTT	CASSVDPQPYEKLFF
TRBV15	TRBJ2-1	.	.	TGTGCCACCAGCAGAGATTCCGGGTGGGTTAGAGTCAATGAGCAGTTCTTC	CATSRDSGWVRVNEQFF
TRBV14	TRBJ2-2	once	TRBD1	TGTGCCAGCAGGGTGACCGGGACAGGGGAACACGGGGAGCTGTTTTTT	CASRVTGTGEHGELFF
TRBV29-1	TRBJ2-1	.	.	TGCAGCGTCCACTCCAGGGAGCAGTTCTTC	CSVHSREQFF
TRBV4-3	TRBJ2-3	.	TRBD1	TGCGCCAGCAGCCCGAACCCGGGACAGGTCACAGATACGCAGTATTTT	CASSPNPGQVTDTQYF
TRBV28	TRBJ1-2	.	.	TGTGCCAGCAGTTTAGGGCCTCATGGCTACACCTTC	CASSLGPHGYTF
TRBV6-1	TRBJ1-2	.	TRBD1	TGTGCCAGCAGCTCCCGGACAGGCGATGGCTACACCTTC	CASSSRTGDGYTF
TRBV29-1	TRBJ2-3	once	TRBD1	TGCAGCGTTGAAGACCCGGGACAGGGACACACAGATACGCAGTATTTT	CSVEDPGQGHTDTQYF
TRBV11-2	TRBJ1-3	.	.	TGTGCCAGCAGCCAGGGACGGCCGTTCTCTGGAAACACCATATATTTT	CASSQGRPFSGNTIYF
TRBV7-3	TRBJ1-5	.	TRBD1	TGTGCCAGCAGCCAGGGGGCCAATCAGCCCCAGCATTTT	CASSQGANQPQHF
TRBV5-4	TRBJ2-2	.	.	TGTGCCAGCAGCCCCGCGACGGGGGCAACCGGGGAGCTGTTTTTT	CASSPATGATGELFF